The clone carrying this T cell receptor beta chain was detected only once. The method was immunoSEQ multiplex PCR; TCRdb's version includes in-frame clones alone and lacks a portion of them. The table records tens of thousands of clones, approximately 94% of them present only once. Trimming left V 3 bases short and J 5 bases short, with 9 bases between. There are 14 residues in the CDR3. CDR1 is SGHRS, CDR2 YFSETQ, per germline. The entry originates in a study of technical replicates of blood from a few donors. This receptor was obtained from a human donor in good health. The material sequenced was T cells isolated from PBMCs. The chain combines TRBV5-1 with TRBJ1-6; a possible D gene is TRBD1 (6 bases). CDR3 protein: CASSSGGHNSPLHF. The CDR3, as DNA: TGCGCCAGCAGCTCCGGGGGGCATAATTCACCCCTCCACTTT.